Below, 25 T cell receptor beta chains from the same sample are listed, as sequenced in a study of T cells in Graves' hyperthyroidism and ophthalmopathy. Amplification of TCR beta CDR3 regions used RNA as the template. A set of HTBI primers served as the primers for a first-round RT-PCR of the TCR CDR3. Each CDR3 protein is one row after TCRdb ran MiXCR on the multiplex PCR reads. Here the sample spans hundreds of thousands of distinct CDR3 sequences, about 15% being singletons. The sequenced sample was blood. The receptors stem from a woman between 18 and 29 years old with Graves' hyperthyroidism.

The sample holds many counts of this clonotype. The chain combines TRBV11-2 with TRBJ2-7, with a possible D match to TRBD2 (5 bases). The CDR3 runs 14 residues. V lost 5 bases to trimming and J lost 4 bases, with 15 bases between them. In germline, CDR1 is SGHAT, CDR2 FQNNGV. The CDR3 nucleotides are TGTGCCAGCAGCCCCATACGGGATCTGTACGAGCAGTACTTC. This translates into CASSPIRDLYEQYF.

This clonotype appeared many times. The J gene is TRBJ2-1, the V gene TRBV29-1, with a possible D match to TRBD2 (5 bases). Germline lookup yields CDR1 SQVTM and CDR2 ANQGSEA. Trimming removed 7 bases at V and 7 bases at J, with 8 bases between. CDR3 size: 10 residues. CDR3 loop: CSGGGNEQFF. Written as DNA, the CDR3 is TGCAGCGGAGGCGGGAATGAGCAGTTCTTC.

This clonotype has at least ten counts. The chain joins TRBV11-2 to TRBJ1-3; D unresolved. From germline, CDR1 is SGHAT and CDR2 FQNNGV. This CDR3 spans 13 amino acids. V was shortened by 0 bases and J by 6 bases, with 6 bases between the two germline ends. In DNA, the CDR3 is TGTGCCAGCAGCTTAGACCGTAAAAACACCATATATTTT. Amino acid sequence: CASSLDRKNTIYF.

Only a few counts were recorded for this clonotype. The chain employs TRBV9 and TRBJ2-7; 7 nucleotides agree with TRBD1. From germline, CDR1 is SGDLS and CDR2 YYNGEE. This CDR3 is built from 15 residues. The J segment lost 7 bases and the V segment lost 1 base, leaving 11 bases of the junction unmatched. In nucleotides, the CDR3 is TGTGCCAGCAGCGTAACCCCGACAGGGCCGCGAGAGCAGTACTTC. Translating it yields CASSVTPTGPREQYF.

This clonotype was picked up many times. The chain links TRBV14 to TRBJ2-3; perhaps TRBD1 as D (6 bases). Per germline, CDR1 SGHDN and CDR2 FVKESK. V dropped 4 bases and J dropped 7 bases, with 21 bases sitting between them. CDR3 length: 16 residues. The CDR3 loop reads CASSLRPGQEFNTQYF. CDR3 in DNA: TGTGCCAGCAGCCTAAGACCGGGACAAGAATTCAATACGCAGTATTTT.

The V gene is TRBV5-6, the J gene TRBJ2-2; TRBD1 agrees at 7 bases. From germline, CDR1 is SGHDT and CDR2 YYEEEE. The CDR3 length is 14 residues. V was clipped by 9 bases and J by 0 bases; unmatched bases: 5. CDR3 coding DNA: TGTGCCACCCAAGACAGGGCGAACACCGGGGAGCTGTTTTTT. The encoded protein is CATQDRANTGELFF.

The table lists this clonotype with many counts. The chain is built from TRBV7-9 and TRBJ2-7; D unresolved. V was clipped by 5 bases and J by 0 bases, with 11 bases between them. CDR1 is SEHNR, CDR2 FQNEAQ, per germline (reference sequence). The CDR3 is 14 amino acids. The CDR3 loop reads CASSRKMGSYEQYF. The CDR3 DNA sequence: TGTGCCAGCAGCCGGAAGATGGGCTCCTACGAGCAGTACTTC.

The rearrangement links TRBV5-4 to TRBJ1-1; D gene unclear. V lost 5 bases to trimming and J lost 1 base, with 9 bases between them. Germline CDR1 SGHNT, CDR2 YYREEE (reference sequence). The CDR3 contains 13 residues. DNA of the CDR3: TGTGCCAGCAGGCTGGCACGGAACACTGAAGCTTTCTTT. It encodes CASRLARNTEAFF. The full variable domain, completed using reference TRBV5-4 and TRBJ1-1, is ETGVTQSPTHLIKTRGQQVTLRCSSQSGHNTVSWYQQALGQGPQFIFQYYREEENGRGNFPPRFSGLQFPNYSSELNVNALELDDSALYLCASRLARNTEAFFGQGTRLTVV.

The genes are TRBV29-1 and TRBJ1-2; D possibly corresponds to TRBD1 (5 bases). Germline V CDR1 and CDR2: SQVTM, ANQGSEA. The length of the CDR3 is 13 residues. The V end lost 1 base, the J end lost 5 bases, and 11 bases lay between the germline ends. CDR3: CSVEVQGRYGYTF. The CDR3 bases are TGCAGCGTTGAAGTTCAGGGAAGGTATGGCTACACCTTC.

This clonotype was seen a few times. The V and J genes are TRBV14 and TRBJ1-2, with 7 bases fitting TRBD1. Trimming at V came to 0 bases and at J to 2 bases, leaving 12 bases not matched to a gene. CDR1 is SGHDN and CDR2 is FVKESK in the germline V gene. The CDR3 is made up of 18 amino acids. Here the CDR3 DNA reads TGTGCCAGCAGCCAAGATAAGGTCGACAGGGCCCTCAACTATGGCTACACCTTC. Protein sequence: CASSQDKVDRALNYGYTF.

The chain has TRBV18 and TRBJ2-1; 7 nucleotides agree with TRBD1. The ends lost 4 bases at V and 2 bases at J; junction bases unmatched: 5. Germline CDR1 reads KGHSH; CDR2 reads LQKENI. The CDR3 is 15 amino acids. The CDR3 sequence is CASSLTGSTYNEQFF. CDR3 coding DNA: TGTGCCAGCTCACTGACAGGGTCCACCTACAATGAGCAGTTCTTC. The full variable domain, rest sourced from reference TRBV18 and TRBJ2-1, is NAGVMQNPRHLVRRRGQEARLRCSPMKGHSHVYWYRQLPEEGLKFMVYLQKENIIDESGMPKERFSAEFPKEGPSILRIQQVVRGDSAAYFCASSLTGSTYNEQFFGPGTRLTVL.

This clonotype has at least ten counts. The chain couples TRBV2 to TRBJ2-2; no clear D gene. This CDR3 spans 13 amino acids. Germline assignment: CDR1 SNHLY and CDR2 FYNNEI. Trimming pared 4 bases from V and 4 bases from J, leaving 7 bases between. CDR3 nucleotides: TGTGCCAGCAGTGTTGTCCCCACCGGGGAGCTGTTTTTT. It translates to CASSVVPTGELFF.

This clonotype showed up many times. This chain connects TRBV20-1 to TRBJ2-7; D gene uncertain. Germline V gives CDR1 DFQATT, CDR2 SNEGSKA (reference sequence). There are 12 residues in the CDR3. Trimming removed 1 base from V and 4 bases from J, with 8 bases in between. The CDR3 nucleotides are TGCAGTGCTAGAGTGGGCGCATACGAGCAGTACTTC. This sequence encodes CSARVGAYEQYF.

The chain is built from TRBV6-5 and TRBJ2-3; 7 bases agree with TRBD2. V trimming: 2 bases; J trimming: 5 bases; junction bases outside the gene matches: 4. CDR3 length: 14 residues. From germline, CDR1 is MNHEY and CDR2 SVGAGI. CDR3 bases: TGTGCCAGCAGTTACCCCCAGCGGGAAGATACGCAGTATTTT. It codes for CASSYPQREDTQYF.

This clonotype was seen a few times. The CDR3 is CASSLREWNSPLHF. The CDR3 nucleotides read TGTGCCAGCAGTCTCAGGGAGTGGAATTCACCCCTCCACTTT. The chain employs TRBV6-4 and TRBJ1-6; D perhaps matches TRBD1 (5 bases). This CDR3 contains 14 residues. Trimming pared 5 bases from V and 7 bases from J, leaving 12 bases between. CDR1 is MRHNA, CDR2 SNTAGT, per germline.

This clonotype showed up just a few times. V gene TRBV4-3 combines with J gene TRBJ1-4, with TRBD1 as a possible D gene (5 bases). The ends were cut back, 3 bases at V and 7 bases at J, with 9 bases in the middle. Germline CDR1 reads LGHNA; CDR2 reads YSLEER. The CDR3 loop spans 13 amino acids. The CDR3 region is CASSHLQGEKLFF. The CDR3 DNA reads as TGCGCCAGCAGCCACTTGCAGGGTGAAAAACTGTTTTTT.

The genes are TRBV20-1 and TRBJ2-5, with 9 bases lining up with TRBD2. CDR1 is DFQATT, CDR2 SNEGSKA, per germline (reference sequence). CDR3 length: 19 residues. V shed 4 bases, J shed 1 base, and the junction held 19 bases outside the gene matches. DNA of the CDR3: TGCAGTGCTACGCCTGCCCCCGAGGTAGCGGGAGCCCTCCAAGAGACCCAGTACTTC. Translated, it gives CSATPAPEVAGALQETQYF.

This clonotype occurred many times. The chain combines TRBV9 with TRBJ2-5; D is uncertain. This CDR3 has 13 amino acids. Trimming shortened V by 3 bases and J by 5 bases, and 11 bases separated the two germline ends. The germline CDR1 and CDR2 sequences are SGDLS and YYNGEE. CDR3 loop: CASSGTTGETQYF. Here the CDR3 DNA reads TGTGCCAGCAGCGGGACGACCGGGGAGACCCAGTACTTC.

This clonotype was seen only a few times. J is TRBJ1-1 and V is TRBV19; TRBD1 aligns across 9 bases. V shed 4 bases and J 10 bases; nucleotides not matched to a gene: 4. Germline-derived CDR1 and CDR2 are LNHDA and SQIVND (reference sequence). The CDR3 contains 12 residues. CDR3 residues: CASSTTDRGAFF. CDR3 in DNA: TGTGCCAGTAGTACAACGGACAGGGGAGCTTTCTTT.

Only a few counts were recorded for this clonotype. This sequence joins TRBV4-3 and TRBJ2-2; no firm D call. This CDR3 comprises 15 residues. From germline, CDR1 is LGHNA and CDR2 YSLEER. Deletions cut 4 bases from V and 4 bases from J, with 13 bases between. In nucleotides, the CDR3 is TGCGCCAGCAGCCGAGAGACACTGAGCACCGGGGAGCTGTTTTTT. Translated: CASSRETLSTGELFF.

This clonotype was counted at least ten times. The V call is TRBV3-1, the J call TRBJ2-1; 13 bases align to TRBD2. Trimming at V came to 3 bases and at J to 4 bases, leaving 3 bases not matched to a gene. The CDR3 contains 16 residues. Per germline, CDR1 LGHDT and CDR2 YNNKEL (reference sequence). CDR3 residues: CASSHGTSGVYNEQFF. CDR3 nucleotides: TGTGCCAGCAGCCACGGGACTAGCGGGGTATACAATGAGCAGTTCTTC.

This clonotype has at least ten counts. The chain recombines TRBV27 with TRBJ2-3, with D hard to call. Germline-derived CDR1 and CDR2 are MNHEY and SMNVEV (reference sequence). CDR3 length: 13 residues. V was clipped by 5 bases and J by 2 bases, with 8 bases between them. As DNA, the CDR3 is TGTGCCAGCAGTCTGGCGTTCACAGATACGCAGTATTTT. This sequence encodes CASSLAFTDTQYF.

Only a few counts were recorded for this clonotype. This chain links TRBV18 with TRBJ1-1, with a weak D call TRBD1 (6 bases). In germline, CDR1 is KGHSH, CDR2 LQKENI. The CDR3 is 15 residues long. Trimming removed 5 bases at V and 0 bases at J, with 13 bases between. In DNA form, the CDR3 reads TGTGCCAGCTCATACAGACAGGCCGTGAACACTGAAGCTTTCTTT. It translates to CASSYRQAVNTEAFF.

With respect to this clonotype: One junction end does not reproduce the germline sequence, and a read error may be involved. CDR3 in DNA: TGTGCCAGCAGTTTCCGGACTAGCGGGCGAAACAATGAGCTGTTCTTC. Its protein is CASSFRTSGRNNELFF. The chain combines TRBV12-3 or TRBV12-4 with TRBJ2-1; 11 bases fit TRBD2. CDR3 length equals 16 residues.

This clonotype appeared many times. V is TRBV13 and J is TRBJ2-7; D possibly corresponds to TRBD2 (6 bases). Trimming removed 6 bases at V and 2 bases at J, with 20 bases between. Germline loops: CDR1 PRHDT, CDR2 FYEKMQ (reference sequence). The CDR3 spans 16 residues. The DNA for the CDR3 is TGTGCCAGCAGTCCTAAAGGGGAAGGAGGGACCTACGAGCAGTACTTC. Translation: CASSPKGEGGTYEQYF.